This entry is about one T cell receptor (beta chain). The sample originates from a study of shared clonotypes between healthy human individuals. Only CD45RO-negative cells positively selected for CCR7 counted as naive CD8 cells, so terminally differentiated effector memory CD45RA+ cells were excluded. Each of the donors was a healthy adult who was HIV-negative and had not had a recent acute infection or vaccination. Each sample came from a Caucasian adult donor living in Nashville, Tennessee. Trimming pared 4 bases from V and 4 bases from J, leaving 14 bases between. Per germline, CDR1 SGHNT and CDR2 YYREEE (reference sequence). This CDR3 has 15 residues. The assay was carried out at the deep level. Using immunoSEQ multiplex PCR, the repertoire was profiled, and TCRdb retains in-frame clones only, with some absent. The top ten clones hold more than 1.5% of a sample with about 2.1 million clones, about 93% of them seen once.

The TCR comes from a man aged 18 to 35 in good health. Some clones in this sample may be carry-over from other donors' samples. The chain recombines TRBV5-4 with TRBJ1-4, with D possibly being TRBD1 (5 bases). The sample was naive CD8+ T cells from PBMCs. CDR3 in DNA: TGTGCCAGCAGCAAAACCGGGACGGATAATGAAAAACTGTTTTTT. This sequence encodes CASSKTGTDNEKLFF. Full variable domain (rest looked up from reference TRBV5-4 and TRBJ1-4): ETGVTQSPTHLIKTRGQQVTLRCSSQSGHNTVSWYQQALGQGPQFIFQYYREEENGRGNFPPRFSGLQFPNYSSELNVNALELDDSALYLCASSKTGTDNEKLFFGSGTQLSVL.